Presented here are 28 T cell receptor beta chains from one specimen sequenced in a study of blood T cell repertoires in COVID-19. Some clones are missing from TCRdb's copy, which holds only in-frame ones; the method was immunoSEQ multiplex PCR. The sample includes 300,000 or so clones, roughly 87% of them seen just once. Specimen: PBMCs or T cells enriched from blood (not recorded which). The source of these receptors is a woman aged 25 to 39 who had recovered from COVID-19.

This clone was counted once. The V gene is TRBV7-2, the J gene TRBJ2-7; 12 bases fit TRBD1. This CDR3 region has 14 residues. The germline CDR1 and CDR2 sequences are SGHTA and FQGNSA. Trimming removed 3 bases from V and 9 bases from J; junction bases left unmatched: 6. In DNA form, the CDR3 reads TGTGCCAGCAGCTTTTTGGGACAGGGGGCCGGGCAGTACTTC. Residues: CASSFLGQGAGQYF.

This chain links TRBV19 with TRBJ1-2, with unresolved D. Between the trimmed V and J ends, which lost 5 bases and 8 bases, there was a span of 15 bases. Germline V gives CDR1 LNHDA, CDR2 SQIVND (reference sequence). CDR3 size: 13 residues. CDR3 region: CASSFSILEGYTF. The CDR3 DNA reads as TGTGCCAGTAGTTTCAGTATCCTAGAGGGCTACACCTTC.

This clone has a handful of counts. The rearrangement joins TRBV6-5 to TRBJ1-3; 8 bases match TRBD1. The CDR3 has 15 amino acids. With V trimmed by 6 bases and J by 4 bases, 8 bases remained unmatched. CDR1 MNHEY and CDR2 SVGAGI come from the germline V gene. The CDR3 loop is CASSQTGQVGNTIYF. The CDR3 region has the DNA TGTGCCAGCAGCCAAACGGGACAGGTGGGAAACACCATATATTTT.

This sequence joins TRBV5-8 and TRBJ1-3; perhaps TRBD1 as D (5 bases). The CDR3 is 14 residues long. Germline values: CDR1 SGHTS, CDR2 YDEGEE. The V gene lost 4 bases and the J gene lost 0 bases, with 8 bases spanning the gap. CDR3 in amino acids: CASSPGHSGNTIYF. The CDR3 bases are TGTGCCAGCAGCCCCGGACACTCTGGAAACACCATATATTTT. Filled out from reference TRBV5-8 and TRBJ1-3, the complete variable domain reads EAGVTQSPTHLIKTRGQQATLRCSPISGHTSVYWYQQALGLGLQFLLWYDEGEERNRGNFPPRFSGRQFPNYSSELNVNALELEDSALYLCASSPGHSGNTIYFGEGSWLTVV.

The genes are TRBV3-1 (or the pseudogene TRBV3-2) and TRBJ1-4; D is possibly TRBD1 (5 bases). Germline CDR1 is LGHDT and CDR2 is YNNKEL (reference sequence). The ends were cut back, 2 bases at V and 11 bases at J, with 12 bases in the middle. This CDR3 region has 13 residues. The CDR3 here is CASSQSAGGKLFF. The DNA for the CDR3 is TGTGCCAGCAGCCAATCCGCCGGGGGGAAACTGTTTTTT.

The V and J genes are TRBV27 and TRBJ1-5; maybe TRBD1 (5 bases). Germline loops: CDR1 MNHEY, CDR2 SMNVEV (reference sequence). V lost 6 bases and J lost 6, with 18 bases in between. This CDR3 comprises 15 residues. The CDR3 sequence: CASSPTWRGSQPQHF. The CDR3 bases are TGTGCCAGCAGCCCCACGTGGAGGGGCTCTCAGCCCCAGCATTTT.

The V call is TRBV3-1 (or the pseudogene TRBV3-2), the J call TRBJ2-3, with 11 bases aligning to TRBD1. Germline CDR1 reads LGHDT; CDR2 reads YNNKEL (reference sequence). V shed 1 base, J shed 5 bases, and the junction held 5 bases outside the gene matches. CDR3 length: 16 residues. The CDR3 region is CASSQGEDRGLDTQYF. The CDR3 bases are TGTGCCAGCAGCCAAGGAGAGGACAGGGGGCTAGATACGCAGTATTTT.

This chain joins TRBV24-1 and TRBJ2-3; perhaps TRBD2 as D (6 bases). The CDR3 runs 17 residues. Germline CDR1 reads KGHDR; CDR2 reads SFDVKD. The V end lost 9 bases, the J end lost 2 bases, and 23 bases lay between the germline ends. The chain's CDR3 is CATSLGRSTSFTDTQYF. CDR3 bases: TGTGCCACCTCGTTGGGGAGGAGCACGAGCTTCACAGATACGCAGTATTTT.

CDR3 residues: CASSREMNTEAFF. The CDR3 coding sequence is TGTGCCAGCTCACGAGAAATGAACACTGAAGCTTTCTTT. The chain couples TRBV18 to TRBJ1-1; D is undetermined. The germline gives CDR1 KGHSH, CDR2 LQKENI. The CDR3 length is 13 residues. Trimming took off 4 bases at V and 0 bases at J, with 6 bases between the two ends.

This clone was seen once. The V call is TRBV27, the J call TRBJ1-5, with 8 bases that match TRBD1. Germline V gives CDR1 MNHEY, CDR2 SMNVEV (reference sequence). The CDR3 runs to 14 residues. Trimming cost V 5 bases and J 9 bases; bases outside gene matches: 9. CDR3: CASSKDRGPWPQHF. The DNA for the CDR3 is TGTGCCAGCAGTAAAGACAGGGGCCCTTGGCCCCAGCATTTT.

The V and J genes are TRBV5-1 and TRBJ2-5; 10 nucleotides line up with TRBD1. CDR3 length: 16 amino acids. The germline V gene has CDR1 SGHRS and CDR2 YFSETQ. The trim removed 5 bases at V and 3 bases at J, leaving 10 bases unmatched. Written as DNA, the CDR3 is TGCGCCAGCAGTCAGGGGACAGGGGTCGGTGAAGAGACCCAGTACTTC. Amino acids: CASSQGTGVGEETQYF.

The CDR3 DNA reads TGTGCCTGGAACCGGCAGGAGGGCACCGGGGAGCTGTTTTTT. This sequence encodes CAWNRQEGTGELFF. This sequence joins TRBV30 and TRBJ2-2; D is perhaps TRBD2 (6 bases). Germline V gene data show CDR1 as GTSNPN and CDR2 as SVGIG (reference sequence). This CDR3 comprises 14 residues. V shed 4 bases and J shed 4 bases, with 13 bases lying between them.

The CDR3 DNA is TGTGCCAGCAGTTTAGGGGCCACGGGACAGGGAATGAACACTGAAGCTTTCTTT. Translating gives CASSLGATGQGMNTEAFF. The V call is TRBV28, the J call TRBJ1-1, with 9 bases aligning to TRBD1. V lost 2 bases to trimming and J lost 0 bases; unmatched junction nucleotides: 10. Germline lookup yields CDR1 MDHEN and CDR2 SYDVKM. The CDR3 runs to 18 residues.

V is TRBV5-4 and J is TRBJ2-5; D is unclear. V lost 3 bases and J 5 bases, leaving 20 bases between the germline ends. CDR3 size: 16 residues. Germline-derived CDR1 and CDR2 are SGHNT and YYREEE (reference sequence). The CDR3 is CASSYRSRPIGETQYF. As DNA, the CDR3 is TGTGCCAGCAGCTACCGATCCAGACCAATCGGGGAGACCCAGTACTTC.

The J gene is TRBJ2-1, the V gene TRBV4-3; D is unresolved. The germline V and J ends were trimmed by 0 bases and 0 bases, with 6 bases remaining between them. The germline gives CDR1 LGHNA, CDR2 YSLEER. The CDR3 is 15 amino acids. CDR3 DNA: TGCGCCAGCAGCCAAGATCCGGGCTCCTACAATGAGCAGTTCTTC. As protein: CASSQDPGSYNEQFF.

This rearrangement joins TRBV5-1 to TRBJ1-2, with 7 bases identical to TRBD1. The V gene's germline CDR1 is SGHRS and CDR2 YFSETQ. The V gene end was trimmed by 4 bases and the J gene end by 1 base; junction bases not matched to a gene: 13. CDR3 length: 17 residues. CDR3 amino acids: CASSPEGRQGLNYGYTF. For the CDR3, the DNA is TGCGCCAGCAGCCCCGAGGGGAGACAGGGACTTAACTATGGCTACACCTTC.

This chain links TRBV29-1 with TRBJ1-1; D is perhaps TRBD1 (6 bases). Per germline, CDR1 SQVTM and CDR2 ANQGSEA. The ends were cut back, 4 bases at V and 7 bases at J, with 16 bases in the middle. The length of the CDR3 is 13 residues. The CDR3 sequence: CSVGSGGAGEAFF. CDR3 bases: TGCAGCGTTGGTTCTGGGGGCGCGGGTGAAGCTTTCTTT.

This clone occurred once. The CDR3 DNA is TGCAGCGTCACGGACAGTTTGAACACTGAAGCTTTCTTT. Protein sequence: CSVTDSLNTEAFF. This chain links TRBV29-1 with TRBJ1-1, with a possible D match to TRBD1 (6 bases). V was shortened by 6 bases and J by 0 bases, with 11 bases between the two germline ends. This CDR3 region has 13 residues. The V gene's germline CDR1 is SQVTM and CDR2 ANQGSEA.

V and J are TRBV5-5 and TRBJ1-5; TRBD1 agrees at 11 bases. Germline V lookup: CDR1 SGHKS, CDR2 YYEKEE (reference sequence). This CDR3 has 16 amino acids. The ends lost 5 bases at V and 7 bases at J; junction bases unmatched: 11. DNA of the CDR3: TGTGCCAGCAGTTTCCGGGACAGGGGGTCGGGCCAGCCCCAGCATTTT. Residues: CASSFRDRGSGQPQHF. Full variable domain (outside the CDR3, taken from reference TRBV5-5 and TRBJ1-5): DAGVTQSPTHLIKTRGQQVTLRCSPISGHKSVSWYQQVLGQGPQFIFQYYEKEERGRGNFPDRFSARQFPNYSSELNVNALLLGDSALYLCASSFRDRGSGQPQHFGDGTRLSIL.

The rearrangement links TRBV30 to TRBJ1-5; 10 nucleotides align to TRBD1. The junction had 5 bases not matched to a gene; V was cut back by 0 bases and J by 3 bases. This CDR3 contains 16 residues. Germline V gene data show CDR1 as GTSNPN and CDR2 as SVGIG (reference sequence). CDR3 region: CAWSVQGQGNNQPQHF. The CDR3 nucleotides read TGTGCCTGGAGTGTTCAGGGACAGGGGAACAATCAGCCCCAGCATTTT.

The chain uses TRBV28 and TRBJ1-5; the D gene is possibly TRBD1 (6 bases). The CDR3 has 16 amino acids. The germline gives CDR1 MDHEN, CDR2 SYDVKM. Trimming cost V 2 bases and J 3 bases, with 14 bases left between them. The CDR3 region is CASSLRDGQNNQPQHF. The CDR3 DNA sequence: TGTGCCAGCAGTTTACGCGACGGACAGAACAATCAGCCCCAGCATTTT.

The chain carries TRBV18 and TRBJ2-7; D perhaps matches TRBD1 (6 bases). V was shortened by 3 bases and J by 2 bases, with 20 bases between the two germline ends. The CDR3 length is 17 residues. In germline, CDR1 is KGHSH, CDR2 LQKENI. Written as DNA, the CDR3 is TGTGCCAGCTCACCTCCGGGTATATCGACAGGCACCTACGAGCAGTACTTC. It translates to CASSPPGISTGTYEQYF.

The rearrangement uses TRBV5-1 and TRBJ1-2; D is possibly TRBD1 (5 bases). Germline CDR1 and CDR2: SGHRS and YFSETQ. The CDR3 contains 14 residues. With 5 bases removed from V and 5 bases from J, the gap between germline ends came to 16 bases. CDR3 loop: CASSPHGGAYGYTF. In DNA form, the CDR3 reads TGCGCCAGCAGTCCCCACGGAGGGGCTTATGGCTACACCTTC.

The chain recombines TRBV11-2 with TRBJ1-2; unclear D gene. This CDR3 has 15 amino acids. CDR1 and CDR2 (germline): SGHAT, FQNNGV. V gave up 5 bases and J gave up 6 bases, with 19 bases separating them. The CDR3 coding sequence is TGTGCCAGCAGCGCCCGGCAGGCCTCCACGCATGGCTACACCTTC. Translating gives CASSARQASTHGYTF. The full variable domain, in which reference TRBV11-2 and TRBJ1-2 provide the parts outside the CDR3, is EAGVAQSPRYKIIEKRQSVAFWCNPISGHATLYWYQQILGQGPKLLIQFQNNGVVDDSQLPKDRFSAERLKGVDSTLKIQPAKLEDSAVYLCASSARQASTHGYTFGSGTRLTVV.

V is TRBV30 and J is TRBJ1-1, with D unresolved. Trimming left V 0 bases short and J 1 base short, with 6 bases between. The CDR3 extends over 13 amino acids. Looked up from germline, CDR1 is GTSNPN and CDR2 is SVGIG (reference sequence). CDR3 in amino acids: CAWSVQQNTEAFF. CDR3 nucleotides: TGTGCCTGGAGTGTACAGCAGAACACTGAAGCTTTCTTT.

The gene calls are TRBV3-1 (or the pseudogene TRBV3-2) and TRBJ2-7, with TRBD2 as a possible D gene (5 bases). This CDR3 comprises 13 residues. Trimming shortened V by 0 bases and J by 5 bases, and 8 bases separated the two germline ends. Germline V lookup: CDR1 LGHDT, CDR2 YNNKEL (reference sequence). CDR3 residues: CASSQDGKDEQYF. Written as DNA, the CDR3 is TGTGCCAGCAGCCAAGACGGGAAGGACGAGCAGTACTTC.

The chain couples TRBV5-1 to TRBJ1-1; no clear D. Germline V gives CDR1 SGHRS, CDR2 YFSETQ. CDR3 length equals 16 residues. V was clipped by 0 bases and J by 1 base, with 13 bases between them. CDR3 protein: CASSLDSLPPNTEAFF. In nucleotides, the CDR3 is TGCGCCAGCAGCTTGGACAGCCTTCCCCCGAACACTGAAGCTTTCTTT.

This CDR3 is CASSQGNGDTQYF. CDR3 sequence (DNA): TGTGCCAGCAGCCAAGGGAACGGGGATACGCAGTATTTT. The V call is TRBV4-2, the J call TRBJ2-3; D uncertain. Germline assignment: CDR1 LGHNA and CDR2 YNFKEQ. The CDR3 has 13 residues. Trimming shortened V by 1 base and J by 6 bases, and 8 bases separated the two germline ends.